This T cell receptor beta chain was sequenced in a study of cytotoxic CD8 clonotypes in ibrutinib-treated CLL. About the research overall: The subjects consisted of about eleven relapsed/refractory and roughly 15 treatment-naive individuals, with roughly 17 IGHV unmutated. A mean of approximately 260,000 productive templates and approximately 100,000 productive rearrangements was obtained per sample.

The data were produced by immunoSEQ multiplex PCR, yet TCRdb's version contains in-frame clones alone and is incomplete. The top ten hold less than 40% of the sample, which has about 76,000 clones, approximately 87% seen once. The germline CDR1 and CDR2 sequences are SNHLY and FYNNEI. V dropped 2 bases and J dropped 4; count of bases not matched to a gene: 7. The CDR3 is 15 residues long. This sequence was found in a human donor with chronic lymphocytic leukemia. The sequencing here drew on PBMCs, taken after 24 months of ibrutinib treatment. The rearrangement joins TRBV2 to TRBJ1-2; TRBD1 matches at 7 bases. CDR3 in amino acids: CASSELGQSPYGYTF. The CDR3 DNA reads TGTGCCAGCAGTGAATTGGGACAGTCACCCTATGGCTACACCTTC. Looking up the rest from reference TRBV2 and TRBJ1-2 gives the full variable domain: EPEVTQTPSHQVTQMGQEVILRCVPISNHLYFYWYRQILGQKVEFLVSFYNNEISEKSEIFDDQFSVERPDGSNFTLKIRSTKLEDSAMYFCASSELGQSPYGYTFGSGTRLTVV.